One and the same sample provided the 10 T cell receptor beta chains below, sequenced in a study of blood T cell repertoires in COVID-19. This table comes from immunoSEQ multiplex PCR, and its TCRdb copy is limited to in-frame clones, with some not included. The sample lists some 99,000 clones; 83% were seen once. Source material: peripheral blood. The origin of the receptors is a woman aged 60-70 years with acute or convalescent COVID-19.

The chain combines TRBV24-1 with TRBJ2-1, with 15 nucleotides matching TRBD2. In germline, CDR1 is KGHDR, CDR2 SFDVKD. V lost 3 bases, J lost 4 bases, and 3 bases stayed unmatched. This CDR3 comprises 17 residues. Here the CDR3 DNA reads TGTGCCACCAGTGATAGGGGACTAGCGGGAGGTTACAATGAGCAGTTCTTC. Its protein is CATSDRGLAGGYNEQFF.

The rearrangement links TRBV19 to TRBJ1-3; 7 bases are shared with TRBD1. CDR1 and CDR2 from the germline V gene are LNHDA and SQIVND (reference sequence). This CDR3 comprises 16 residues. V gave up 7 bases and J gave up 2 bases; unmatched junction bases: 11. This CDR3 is CASTPQGLMTGNTIYF. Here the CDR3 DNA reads TGTGCCAGTACCCCACAGGGGCTGATGACTGGAAACACCATATATTTT.

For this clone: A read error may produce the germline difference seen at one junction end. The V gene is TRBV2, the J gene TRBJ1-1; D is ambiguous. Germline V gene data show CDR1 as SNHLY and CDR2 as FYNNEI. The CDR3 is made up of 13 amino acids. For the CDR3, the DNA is TGTGCCGGCAGTGATAGGACTGACACTGAAGCTTTCTTT. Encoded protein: CAGSDRTDTEAFF.

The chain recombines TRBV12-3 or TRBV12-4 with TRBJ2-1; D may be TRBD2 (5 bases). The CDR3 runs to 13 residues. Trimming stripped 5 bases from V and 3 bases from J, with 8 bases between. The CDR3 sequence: CASSSRGYNEQFF. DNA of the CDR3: TGTGCCAGCAGTAGCCGGGGCTACAATGAGCAGTTCTTC.

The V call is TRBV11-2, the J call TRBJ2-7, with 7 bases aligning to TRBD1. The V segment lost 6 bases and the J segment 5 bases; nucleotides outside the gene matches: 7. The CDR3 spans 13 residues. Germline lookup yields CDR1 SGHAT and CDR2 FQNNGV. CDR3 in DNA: TGTGCCAGCAGTTCCATCCAGGGGGACGAGCAGTACTTC. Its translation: CASSSIQGDEQYF.

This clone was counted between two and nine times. CDR3 amino acids: CASSQDRVGYTF. DNA for the CDR3: TGTGCCAGCAGCCAGGACAGGGTTGGCTACACCTTC. This chain connects TRBV7-2 to TRBJ1-2; 8 bases map to TRBD1. CDR1 SGHTA and CDR2 FQGNSA come from the germline V gene. J lost 7 bases, V lost 5 bases, and 3 bases had no gene match. CDR3 length equals 12 residues.

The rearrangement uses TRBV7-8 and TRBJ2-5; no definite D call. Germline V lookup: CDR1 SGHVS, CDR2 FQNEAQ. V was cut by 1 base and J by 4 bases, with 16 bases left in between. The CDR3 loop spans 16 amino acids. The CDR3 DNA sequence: TGTGCCAGCAGCTTAGGGTCTAGAGGCGCTGTAGAGACCCAGTACTTC. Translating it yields CASSLGSRGAVETQYF.

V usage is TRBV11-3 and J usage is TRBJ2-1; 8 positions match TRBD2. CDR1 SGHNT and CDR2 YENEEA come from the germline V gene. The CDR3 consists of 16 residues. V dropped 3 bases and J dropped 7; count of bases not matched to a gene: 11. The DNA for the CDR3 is TGTGCCAGCAGCTTCAACGGGGGGGCCCTAGGAAATGAGCAGTTCTTC. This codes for CASSFNGGALGNEQFF.

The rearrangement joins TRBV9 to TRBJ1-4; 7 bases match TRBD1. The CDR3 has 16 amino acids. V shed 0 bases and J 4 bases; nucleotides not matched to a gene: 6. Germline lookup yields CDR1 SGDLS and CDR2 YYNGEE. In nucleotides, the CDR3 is TGTGCCAGCAGCGTAGGGGACAGCTCGAATAATGAAAAACTGTTTTTT. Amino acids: CASSVGDSSNNEKLFF.

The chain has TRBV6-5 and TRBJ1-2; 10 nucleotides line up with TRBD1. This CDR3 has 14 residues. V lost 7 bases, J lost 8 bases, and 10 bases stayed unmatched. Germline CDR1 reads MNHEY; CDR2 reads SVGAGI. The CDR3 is CASTPRQGAEGYTF. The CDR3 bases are TGTGCCAGCACCCCCCGACAGGGGGCGGAGGGCTACACCTTC.